This TCR beta chain was captured by sequencing in a study of T cells in Graves' hyperthyroidism and ophthalmopathy. A few counts support this clonotype. Amplified regions were TCR beta CDR3 sequences from RNA transcripts. When the TCR CDR3 underwent first-round RT-PCR, the HTBI primer set was used. A single record per CDR3 protein comes from TCRdb applying MiXCR to the multiplex PCR reads. The table lists some 400,000 distinct CDR3 sequences, approximately 15% of them singletons. The V gene end was trimmed by 4 bases and the J gene end by 0 bases; junction bases not matched to a gene: 16. The length of the CDR3 is 21 residues. Germline V gene lookup returns CDR1 SGDLS and CDR2 YYNGEE. Patients were excluded for uncontrolled infection, other autoimmune disease, pregnancy or lactation.

This clonotype was sampled from a woman aged 55-69 years with Graves' hyperthyroidism. The chain couples TRBV9 to TRBJ2-1, with 13 bases fitting TRBD2. The sequencing sample was made of blood. The CDR3 sequence is CASSTRPGLAGSDDSYNEQFF. The CDR3 DNA reads TGTGCCAGCAGCACCCGACCGGGACTAGCGGGATCCGACGACTCCTACAATGAGCAGTTCTTC. Filled out from reference TRBV9 and TRBJ2-1, the complete variable domain reads DSGVTQTPKHLITATGQRVTLRCSPRSGDLSVYWYQQSLDQGLQFLIQYYNGEERAKGNILERFSAQQFPDLHSELNLSSLELGDSALYFCASSTRPGLAGSDDSYNEQFFGPGTRLTVL.